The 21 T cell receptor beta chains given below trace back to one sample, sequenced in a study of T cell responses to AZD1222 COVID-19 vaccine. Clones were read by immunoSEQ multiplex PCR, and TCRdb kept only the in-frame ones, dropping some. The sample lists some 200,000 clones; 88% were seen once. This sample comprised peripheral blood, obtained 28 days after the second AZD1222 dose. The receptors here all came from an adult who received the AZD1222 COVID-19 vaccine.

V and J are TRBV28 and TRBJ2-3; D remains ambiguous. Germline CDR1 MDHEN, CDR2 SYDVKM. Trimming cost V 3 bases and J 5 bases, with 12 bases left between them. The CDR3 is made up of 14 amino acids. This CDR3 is CASSLYGLGDTQYF. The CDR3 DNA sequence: TGTGCCAGCAGTTTGTACGGGCTCGGAGATACGCAGTATTTT.

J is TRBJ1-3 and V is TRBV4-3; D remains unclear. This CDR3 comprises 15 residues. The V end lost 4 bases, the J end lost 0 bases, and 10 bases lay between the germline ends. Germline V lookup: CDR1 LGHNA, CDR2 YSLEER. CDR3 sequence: CASSPSFSSGNTIYF. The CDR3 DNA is TGCGCCAGCAGCCCATCGTTCTCCTCTGGAAACACCATATATTTT.

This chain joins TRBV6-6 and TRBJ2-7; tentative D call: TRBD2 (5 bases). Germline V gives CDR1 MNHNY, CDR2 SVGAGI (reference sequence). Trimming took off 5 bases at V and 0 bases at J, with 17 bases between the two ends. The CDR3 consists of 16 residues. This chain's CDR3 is CASSRPGVRSSYEQYF. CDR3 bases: TGTGCCAGCAGTCGACCCGGGGTGAGAAGCTCCTACGAGCAGTACTTC.

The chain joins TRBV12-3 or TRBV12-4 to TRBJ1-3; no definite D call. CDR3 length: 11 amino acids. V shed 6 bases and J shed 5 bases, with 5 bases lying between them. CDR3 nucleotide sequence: TGTGCCAGCAGAATAAGAAACACCATATATTTT. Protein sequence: CASRIRNTIYF.

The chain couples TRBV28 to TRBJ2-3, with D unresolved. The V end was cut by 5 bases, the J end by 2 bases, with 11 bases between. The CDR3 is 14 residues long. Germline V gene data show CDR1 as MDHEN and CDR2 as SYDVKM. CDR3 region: CASSPPQSTDTQYF. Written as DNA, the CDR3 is TGTGCCAGCAGTCCTCCCCAGTCCACAGATACGCAGTATTTT.

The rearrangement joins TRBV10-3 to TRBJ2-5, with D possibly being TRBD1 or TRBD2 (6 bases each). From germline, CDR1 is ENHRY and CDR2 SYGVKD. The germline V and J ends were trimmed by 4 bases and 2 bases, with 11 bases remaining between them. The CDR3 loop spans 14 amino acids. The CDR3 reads CAISAPGAQETQYF. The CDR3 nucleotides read TGTGCCATCAGTGCGCCGGGGGCACAAGAGACCCAGTACTTC.

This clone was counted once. CDR3 in amino acids: CASSQETLAGATYEQYF. For the CDR3, the DNA is TGTGCCAGCAGCCAAGAAACCCTAGCGGGAGCGACCTACGAGCAGTACTTC. The chain carries TRBV7-6 and TRBJ2-7; 10 nucleotides match TRBD2. Germline lookup yields CDR1 SGHVS and CDR2 FNYEAQ. Trimming at V came to 5 bases and at J to 2 bases, leaving 12 bases not matched to a gene. CDR3 size: 17 residues.

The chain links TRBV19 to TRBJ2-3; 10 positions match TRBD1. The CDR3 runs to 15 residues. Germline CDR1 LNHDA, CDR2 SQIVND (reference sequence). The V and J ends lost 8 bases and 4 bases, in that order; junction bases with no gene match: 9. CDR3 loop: CASSQGTGEADTQYF. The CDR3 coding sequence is TGTGCCAGTTCTCAGGGGACAGGGGAGGCAGATACGCAGTATTTT.

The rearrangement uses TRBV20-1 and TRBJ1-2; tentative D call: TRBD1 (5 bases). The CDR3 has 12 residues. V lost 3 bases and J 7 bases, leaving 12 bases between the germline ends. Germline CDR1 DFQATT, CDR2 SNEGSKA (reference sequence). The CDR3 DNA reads TGCAGTGCTAGTGGGGACTTCTTTGGCTACACCTTC. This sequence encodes CSASGDFFGYTF.

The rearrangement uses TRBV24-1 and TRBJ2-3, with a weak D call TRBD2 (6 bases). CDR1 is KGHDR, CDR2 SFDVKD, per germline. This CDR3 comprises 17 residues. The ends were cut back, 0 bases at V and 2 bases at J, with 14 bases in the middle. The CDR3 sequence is CATSDLKEGLPTDTQYF. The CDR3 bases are TGTGCCACCAGTGATTTGAAGGAGGGCCTCCCCACAGATACGCAGTATTTT.

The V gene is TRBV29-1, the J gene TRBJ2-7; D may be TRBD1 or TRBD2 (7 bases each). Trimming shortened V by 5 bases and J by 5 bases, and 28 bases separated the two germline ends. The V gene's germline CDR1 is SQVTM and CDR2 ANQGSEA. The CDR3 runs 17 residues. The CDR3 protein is CSVQGGDSPFLGHEQYF. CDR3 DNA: TGCAGCGTTCAGGGAGGGGACAGTCCCTTTCTGGGCCACGAGCAGTACTTC.

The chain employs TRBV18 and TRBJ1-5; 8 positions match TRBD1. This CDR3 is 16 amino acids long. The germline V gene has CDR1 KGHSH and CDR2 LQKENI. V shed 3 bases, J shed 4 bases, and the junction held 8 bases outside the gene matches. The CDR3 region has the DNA TGTGCCAGCTCACCGACCGGACAGGGAGGGAATCAGCCCCAGCATTTT. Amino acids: CASSPTGQGGNQPQHF.

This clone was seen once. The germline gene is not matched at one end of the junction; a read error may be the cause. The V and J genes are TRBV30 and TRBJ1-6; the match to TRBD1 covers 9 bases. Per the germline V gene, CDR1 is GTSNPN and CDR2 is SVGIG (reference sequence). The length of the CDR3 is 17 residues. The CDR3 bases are TGTGCCGGGAGAGATCGGGGGACAGGGAGGATAAATTCACCCCTCCACTTT. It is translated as CAGRDRGTGRINSPLHF. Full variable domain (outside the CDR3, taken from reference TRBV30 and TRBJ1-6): SQTIHQWPATLVQPVGSPLSLECTVEGTSNPNLYWYRQAAGRGLQLLFYSVGIGQISSEVPQNLSASRPQDRQFILSSKKLLLSDSGFYLCAGRDRGTGRINSPLHFGNGTRLTVT.

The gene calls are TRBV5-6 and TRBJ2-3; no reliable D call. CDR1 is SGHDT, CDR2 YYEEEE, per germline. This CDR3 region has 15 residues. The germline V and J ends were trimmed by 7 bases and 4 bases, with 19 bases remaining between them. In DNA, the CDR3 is TGTGCCAGCGGCCGCCGGGCAAGACCCGCAGATACGCAGTATTTT. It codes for CASGRRARPADTQYF. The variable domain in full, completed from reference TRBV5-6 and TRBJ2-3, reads DAGVTQSPTHLIKTRGQQVTLRCSPKSGHDTVSWYQQALGQGPQFIFQYYEEEERQRGNFPDRFSGHQFPNYSSELNVNALLLGDSALYLCASGRRARPADTQYFGPGTRLTVL.

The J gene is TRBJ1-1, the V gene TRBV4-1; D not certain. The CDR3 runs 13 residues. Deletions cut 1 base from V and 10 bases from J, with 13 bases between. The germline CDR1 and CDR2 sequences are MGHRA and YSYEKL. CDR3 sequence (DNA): TGCGCCAGCAGCCAAGTAGGGCAGAAAGGAGCTTTCTTT. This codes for CASSQVGQKGAFF.

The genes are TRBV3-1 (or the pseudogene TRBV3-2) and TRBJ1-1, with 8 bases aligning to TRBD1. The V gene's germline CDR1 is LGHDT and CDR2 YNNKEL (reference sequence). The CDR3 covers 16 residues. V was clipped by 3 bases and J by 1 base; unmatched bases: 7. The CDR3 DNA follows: TGTGCCAGCAGCCAGGGAGACAGGGGCCCGAACACTGAAGCTTTCTTT. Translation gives CASSQGDRGPNTEAFF.

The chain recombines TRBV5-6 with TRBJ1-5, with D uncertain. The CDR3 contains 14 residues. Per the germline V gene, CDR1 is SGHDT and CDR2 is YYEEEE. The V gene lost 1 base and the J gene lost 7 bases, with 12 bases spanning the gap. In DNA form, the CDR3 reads TGTGCCAGCAGCTTGTGGGGTGTGGGGCAGCCCCAGCATTTT. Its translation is CASSLWGVGQPQHF.

The CDR3 spells CASSLVALGEDNEQFF. The CDR3 DNA is TGTGCCAGCAGCTTAGTGGCCTTAGGGGAGGACAATGAGCAGTTCTTC. The chain employs TRBV7-9 and TRBJ2-1; possibly TRBD2 for D (6 bases). The ends were cut back, 1 base at V and 5 bases at J, with 15 bases in the middle. The CDR3 covers 16 residues. CDR1 is SEHNR and CDR2 is FQNEAQ in the germline V gene (reference sequence).

The CDR3 is CASSQNSGSGDTQYF. The DNA of the CDR3 is TGTGCCAGCAGCCAAAATAGCGGGAGCGGGGATACGCAGTATTTT. The rearrangement joins TRBV3-1 (or the pseudogene TRBV3-2) to TRBJ2-3, with 9 bases matching TRBD2. The CDR3 runs to 15 residues. Germline V gene sequence: CDR1 LGHDT, CDR2 YNNKEL (reference sequence). V lost 2 bases, J lost 6 bases, and 6 bases stayed unmatched.

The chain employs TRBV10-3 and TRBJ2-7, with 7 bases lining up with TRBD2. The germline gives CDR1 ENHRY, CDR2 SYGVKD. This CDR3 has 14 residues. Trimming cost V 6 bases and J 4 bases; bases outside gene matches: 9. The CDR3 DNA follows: TGTGCCATCAGCGAGAATCCTAGCGGATACGAGCAGTACTTC. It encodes CAISENPSGYEQYF.

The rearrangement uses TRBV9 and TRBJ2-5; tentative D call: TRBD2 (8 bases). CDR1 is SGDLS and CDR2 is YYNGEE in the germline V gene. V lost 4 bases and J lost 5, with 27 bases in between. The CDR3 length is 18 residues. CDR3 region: CASSPRGGGSGRLETQYF. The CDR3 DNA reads TGTGCCAGCAGCCCCCGGGGAGGGGGCAGCGGGAGACTGGAGACCCAGTACTTC.